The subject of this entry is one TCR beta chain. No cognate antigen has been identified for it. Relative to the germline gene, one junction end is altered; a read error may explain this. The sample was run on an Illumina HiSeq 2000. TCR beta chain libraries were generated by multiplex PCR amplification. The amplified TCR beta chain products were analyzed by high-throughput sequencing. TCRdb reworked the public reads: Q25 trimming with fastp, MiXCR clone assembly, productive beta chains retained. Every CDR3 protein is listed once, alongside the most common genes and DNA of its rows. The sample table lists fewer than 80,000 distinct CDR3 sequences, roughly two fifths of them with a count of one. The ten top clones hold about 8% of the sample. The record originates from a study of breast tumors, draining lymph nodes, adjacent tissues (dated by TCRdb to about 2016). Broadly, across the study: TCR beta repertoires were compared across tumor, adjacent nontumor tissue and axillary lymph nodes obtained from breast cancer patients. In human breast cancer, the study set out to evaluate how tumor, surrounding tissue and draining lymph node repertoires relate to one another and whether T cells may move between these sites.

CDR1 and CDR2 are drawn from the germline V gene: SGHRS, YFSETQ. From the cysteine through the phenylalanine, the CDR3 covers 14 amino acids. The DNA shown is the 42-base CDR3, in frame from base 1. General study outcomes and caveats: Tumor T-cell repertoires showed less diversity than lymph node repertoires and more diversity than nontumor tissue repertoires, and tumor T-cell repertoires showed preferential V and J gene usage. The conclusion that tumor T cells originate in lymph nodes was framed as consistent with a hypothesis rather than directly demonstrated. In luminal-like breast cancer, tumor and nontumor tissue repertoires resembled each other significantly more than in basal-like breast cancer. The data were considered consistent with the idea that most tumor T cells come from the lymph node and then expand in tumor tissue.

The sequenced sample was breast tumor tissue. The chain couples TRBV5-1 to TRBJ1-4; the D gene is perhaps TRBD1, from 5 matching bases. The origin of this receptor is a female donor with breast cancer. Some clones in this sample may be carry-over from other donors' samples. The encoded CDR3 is CASSLGQINEKLVF. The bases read TGCGCCAGCAGCTTGGGACAGATAAACGAAAAACTGGTTTTT.